This TCR beta chain was identified during a study of cytomegalovirus exposure and HLA in healthy donors. Study-level background: In terms of ancestry, the Caucasian-associated cluster contained roughly 80% of the roughly 400 genotyped donors.

Turning to this clone: The target antigen is unknown.

Germline loops: CDR1 SGHRS, CDR2 YFSETQ. V gave up 3 bases and J gave up 4 bases, with 22 bases separating them. The CDR3 is 17 residues long. Study results and caveats: TCR beta sequences reportedly predicted most subjects' HLA-A and HLA-B alleles accurately.

13 Jbeta primers and 60 Vbeta primers were used for the PCR. Using immunoSEQ multiplex PCR, the repertoire was profiled, and TCRdb retains in-frame clones only, with some absent. Seen here are fewer than 140,000 clones, about two thirds observed once, and the top ten hold 2.5% to 3%. The TCR was taken from a female donor in good health and CMV-seronegative. The rearrangement links TRBV5-1 to TRBJ1-2, with D maybe TRBD1 (5 bases). Specimen: PBMCs. CDR3 amino acids: CASSSQGNFDSRYGYTF. The CDR3 DNA reads TGCGCCAGCAGCTCCCAGGGAAATTTCGACTCACGCTATGGCTACACCTTC.